This record covers a single TCR beta chain. The antigen remains unidentified. The V end was cut by 6 bases, the J end by 6 bases, with 19 bases between. CDR3 size: 15 residues. Germline V gene lookup returns CDR1 SNHLY and CDR2 FYNNEI. For the second PCR, which ran for 7 to 11 cycles, a sample-barcoded 5' primer and a J-beta primer mix were used. Paired-end reads containing CDR3 totaled no fewer than 3 million for each sample. Using its own MiXCR run on the 5' RACE reads, TCRdb lists one record per CDR3 protein. This sample has around 990,000 distinct CDR3 sequences, with more than 30% found just once. The data were taken from a study of blood T cells in healthy people across ages. Study-level results: Without sorted subsets, naive and antigen-experienced compartments could not be conclusively compared.

The chain employs TRBV2 and TRBJ2-3; D perhaps matches TRBD1 (6 bases). The sequence derives from a man aged 18 to 29 in good health. The source material was blood. The CDR3 protein is CASRLPGDVTDTQYF. The CDR3 region has the DNA TGTGCCAGCAGATTACCAGGGGACGTTACTGATACGCAGTATTTT.